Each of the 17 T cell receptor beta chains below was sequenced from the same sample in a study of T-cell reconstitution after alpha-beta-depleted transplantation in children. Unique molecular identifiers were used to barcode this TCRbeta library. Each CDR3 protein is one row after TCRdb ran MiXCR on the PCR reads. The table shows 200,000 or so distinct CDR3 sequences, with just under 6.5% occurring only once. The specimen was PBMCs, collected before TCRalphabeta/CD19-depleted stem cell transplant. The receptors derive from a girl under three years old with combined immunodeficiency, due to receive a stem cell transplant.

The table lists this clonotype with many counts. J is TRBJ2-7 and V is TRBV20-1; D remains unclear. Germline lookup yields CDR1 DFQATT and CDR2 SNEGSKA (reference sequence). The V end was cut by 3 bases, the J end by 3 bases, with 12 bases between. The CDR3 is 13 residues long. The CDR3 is CSASPSSFYEQYF. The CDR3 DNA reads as TGCAGTGCTAGTCCCTCTAGTTTCTACGAGCAGTACTTC.

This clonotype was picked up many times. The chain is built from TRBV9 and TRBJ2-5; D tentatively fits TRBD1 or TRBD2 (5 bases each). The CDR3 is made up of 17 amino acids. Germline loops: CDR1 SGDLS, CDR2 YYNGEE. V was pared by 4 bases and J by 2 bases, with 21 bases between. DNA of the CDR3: TGTGCCAGCAGCCCTAACCTCAGGGAACAGCGGCAAGAGACCCAGTACTTC. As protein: CASSPNLREQRQETQYF.

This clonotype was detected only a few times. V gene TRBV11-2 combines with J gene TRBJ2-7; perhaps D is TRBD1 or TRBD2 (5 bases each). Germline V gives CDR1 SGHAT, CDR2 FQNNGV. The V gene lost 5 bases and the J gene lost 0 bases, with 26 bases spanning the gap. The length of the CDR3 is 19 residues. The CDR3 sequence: CASSPSGASREWSSYEQYF. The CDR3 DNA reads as TGTGCCAGCAGCCCTTCCGGGGCTAGCAGGGAGTGGAGCTCCTACGAGCAGTACTTC.

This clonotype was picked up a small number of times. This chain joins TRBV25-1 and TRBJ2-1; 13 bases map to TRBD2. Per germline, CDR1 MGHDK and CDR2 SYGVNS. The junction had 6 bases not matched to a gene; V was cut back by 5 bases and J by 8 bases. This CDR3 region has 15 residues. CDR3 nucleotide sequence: TGTGCCAGCAGTAAGCGGACTAGCGGGAGCCATGAGCAGTTCTTC. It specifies CASSKRTSGSHEQFF.

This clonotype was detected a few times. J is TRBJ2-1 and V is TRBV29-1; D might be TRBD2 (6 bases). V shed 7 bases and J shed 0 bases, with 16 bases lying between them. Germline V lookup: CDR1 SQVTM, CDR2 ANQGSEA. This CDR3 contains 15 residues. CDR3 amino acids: CSGTGTAISYNEQFF. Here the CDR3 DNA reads TGCAGCGGGACCGGGACTGCCATCTCCTACAATGAGCAGTTCTTC.

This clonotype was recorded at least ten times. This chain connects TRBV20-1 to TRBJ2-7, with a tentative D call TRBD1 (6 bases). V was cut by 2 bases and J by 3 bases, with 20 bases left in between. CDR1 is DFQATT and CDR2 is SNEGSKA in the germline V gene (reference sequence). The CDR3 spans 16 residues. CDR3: CSARSSPKQGHYEQYF. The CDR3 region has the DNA TGCAGTGCTAGATCTTCCCCAAAGCAGGGACACTACGAGCAGTACTTC.

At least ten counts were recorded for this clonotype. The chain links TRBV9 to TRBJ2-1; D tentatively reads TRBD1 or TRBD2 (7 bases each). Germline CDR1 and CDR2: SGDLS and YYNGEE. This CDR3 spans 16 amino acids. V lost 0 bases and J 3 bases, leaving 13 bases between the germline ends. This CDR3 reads CASSVVGGTVYNEQFF. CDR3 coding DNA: TGTGCCAGCAGCGTAGTGGGGGGGACAGTCTACAATGAGCAGTTCTTC.

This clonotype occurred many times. The CDR3 protein is CSVGQFAAGQIIDIQYF. In DNA form, the CDR3 reads TGCAGCGTTGGGCAATTCGCCGCGGGACAGATTATTGACATTCAGTACTTC. The V gene is TRBV29-1, the J gene TRBJ2-4; perhaps TRBD1 as D (7 bases). CDR1 is SQVTM and CDR2 is ANQGSEA in the germline V gene. V dropped 4 bases and J dropped 8 bases, with 27 bases sitting between them. This CDR3 region has 17 residues. Looking up the rest from reference TRBV29-1 and TRBJ2-4 gives the full variable domain: SAVISQKPSRDICQRGTSLTIQCQVDSQVTMMFWYRQQPGQSLTLIATANQGSEATYESGFVIDKFPISRPNLTFSTLTVSNMSPEDSSIYLCSVGQFAAGQIIDIQYFGAGTRLSVL.

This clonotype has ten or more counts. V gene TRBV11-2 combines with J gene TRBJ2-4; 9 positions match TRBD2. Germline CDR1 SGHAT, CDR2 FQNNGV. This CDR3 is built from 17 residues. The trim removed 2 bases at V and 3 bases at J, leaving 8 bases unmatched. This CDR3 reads CASSLHVAGVIKNIQYF. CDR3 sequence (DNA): TGTGCCAGCAGCTTACATGTAGCGGGAGTAATCAAAAACATTCAGTACTTC.

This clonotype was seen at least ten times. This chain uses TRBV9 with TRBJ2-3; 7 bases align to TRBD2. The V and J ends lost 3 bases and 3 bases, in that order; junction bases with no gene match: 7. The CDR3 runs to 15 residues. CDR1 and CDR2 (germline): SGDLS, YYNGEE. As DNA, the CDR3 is TGTGCCAGCAGCGGGACTAGAGGGGCGACAGATACGCAGTATTTT. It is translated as CASSGTRGATDTQYF.

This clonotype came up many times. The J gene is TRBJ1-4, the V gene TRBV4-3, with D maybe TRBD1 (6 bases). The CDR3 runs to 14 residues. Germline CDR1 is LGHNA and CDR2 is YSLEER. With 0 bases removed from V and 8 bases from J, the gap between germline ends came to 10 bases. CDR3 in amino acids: CASSQEDSIEKLFF. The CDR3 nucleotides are TGCGCCAGCAGCCAAGAGGACAGTATAGAAAAACTGTTTTTT.

The CDR3: CASSLRGRDEKLFF. The CDR3 DNA reads TGTGCCAGCAGCTTGAGGGGGCGCGACGAAAAACTGTTTTTT. This chain joins TRBV7-2 and TRBJ1-4; 7 positions match TRBD1. CDR3 length: 14 residues. V was pared by 3 bases and J by 8 bases, with 6 bases of the junction left unmatched. CDR1 and CDR2 from the germline V gene are SGHTA and FQGNSA.

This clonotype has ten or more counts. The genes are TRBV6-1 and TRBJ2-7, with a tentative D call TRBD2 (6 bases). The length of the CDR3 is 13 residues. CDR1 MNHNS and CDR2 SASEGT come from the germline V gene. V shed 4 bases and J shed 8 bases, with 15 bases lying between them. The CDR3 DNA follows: TGTGCCAGCAGTGTCCTGGGGGGTTACCAGCAGTACTTC. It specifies CASSVLGGYQQYF.

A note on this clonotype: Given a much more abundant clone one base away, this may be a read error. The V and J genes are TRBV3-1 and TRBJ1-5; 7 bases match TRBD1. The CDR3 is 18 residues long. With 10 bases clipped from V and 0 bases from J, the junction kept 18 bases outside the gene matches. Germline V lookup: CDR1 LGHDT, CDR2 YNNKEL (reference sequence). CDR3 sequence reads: CAISFGPGQTYSNQPQHF. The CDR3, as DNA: TGTGCCATCAGTTTTGGTCCGGGACAGACATATAGCAATCAGCCCCAGCATTTT. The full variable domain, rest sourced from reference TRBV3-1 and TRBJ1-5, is DTAVSQTPKYLVTQMGNDKSIKCEQNLGHDTMYWYKQDSKKFLKIMFSYNNKELIINETVPNRFSPKSPDKAHLNLHINSLELGDSAVYFCAISFGPGQTYSNQPQHFGDGTRLSIL.

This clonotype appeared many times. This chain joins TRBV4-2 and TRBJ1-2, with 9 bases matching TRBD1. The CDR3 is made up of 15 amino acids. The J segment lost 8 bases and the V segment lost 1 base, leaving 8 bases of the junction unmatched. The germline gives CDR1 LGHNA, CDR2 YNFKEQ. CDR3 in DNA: TGTGCCAGCAGCCAAGTTGGTGGACAGGGGAAGGGCTACACCTTC. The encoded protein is CASSQVGGQGKGYTF.

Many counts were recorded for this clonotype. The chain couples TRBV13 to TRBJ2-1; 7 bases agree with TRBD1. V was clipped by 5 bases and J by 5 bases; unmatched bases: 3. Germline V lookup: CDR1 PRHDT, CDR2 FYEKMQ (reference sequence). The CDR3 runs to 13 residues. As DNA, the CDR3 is TGTGCCAGCAGCCCTGACAGGGACAATGAGCAGTTCTTC. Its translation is CASSPDRDNEQFF.

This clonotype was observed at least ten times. CDR3 DNA sequence: TGTGCCAGCAGCTTAGCGGACACCATCTACGAGCAGTACTTC. It is translated as CASSLADTIYEQYF. The rearrangement links TRBV7-9 to TRBJ2-7, with a weak D call TRBD1 (5 bases). This CDR3 contains 14 residues. Trimming stripped 0 bases from V and 3 bases from J, with 9 bases between. Germline CDR1 is SEHNR and CDR2 is FQNEAQ (reference sequence).